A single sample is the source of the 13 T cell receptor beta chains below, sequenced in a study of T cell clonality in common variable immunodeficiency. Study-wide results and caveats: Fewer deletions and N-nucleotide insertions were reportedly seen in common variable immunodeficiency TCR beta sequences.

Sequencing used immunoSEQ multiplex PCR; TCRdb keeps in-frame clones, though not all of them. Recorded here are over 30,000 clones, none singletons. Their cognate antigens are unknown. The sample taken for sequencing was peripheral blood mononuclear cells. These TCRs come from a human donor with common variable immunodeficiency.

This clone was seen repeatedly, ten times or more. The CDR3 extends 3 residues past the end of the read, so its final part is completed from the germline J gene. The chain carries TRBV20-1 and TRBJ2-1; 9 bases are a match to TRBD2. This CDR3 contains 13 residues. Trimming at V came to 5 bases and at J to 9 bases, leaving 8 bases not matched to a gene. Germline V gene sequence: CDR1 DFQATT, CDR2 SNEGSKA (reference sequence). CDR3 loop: CSAHSGSIGEQFF. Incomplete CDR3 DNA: TGCAGTGCTCATAGCGGGAGTATTGGTGAG.

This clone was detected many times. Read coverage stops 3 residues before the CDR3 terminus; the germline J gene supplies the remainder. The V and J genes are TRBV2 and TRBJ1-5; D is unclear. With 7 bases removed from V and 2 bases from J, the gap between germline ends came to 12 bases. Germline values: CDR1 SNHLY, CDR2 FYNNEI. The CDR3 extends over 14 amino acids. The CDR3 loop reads CASTDGIGNQPQHF. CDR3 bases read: TGTGCCAGCACTGACGGTATCGGCAATCAGCCC. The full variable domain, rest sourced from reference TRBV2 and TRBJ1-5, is EPEVTQTPSHQVTQMGQEVILRCVPISNHLYFYWYRQILGQKVEFLVSFYNNEISEKSEIFDDQFSVERPDGSNFTLKIRSTKLEDSAMYFCASTDGIGNQPQHFGDGTRLSIL.

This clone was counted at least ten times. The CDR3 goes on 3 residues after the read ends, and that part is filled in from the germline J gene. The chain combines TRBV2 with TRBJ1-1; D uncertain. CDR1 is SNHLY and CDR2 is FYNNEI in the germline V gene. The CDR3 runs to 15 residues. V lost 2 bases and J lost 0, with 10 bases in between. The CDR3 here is CASSEHLLMNTEAFF. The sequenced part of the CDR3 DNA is TGTGCCAGCAGTGAACACCTCCTAATGAACACTGAA.

The sequenced CDR3 bases are TGTGCCAGCAGCTTACTGCCTGGACAGGATGACGAG. Its translation is CASSLLPGQDDE. The full CDR3 sequence reads CASSLLPGQDDEQYF. This chain joins TRBV7-9 and TRBJ2-7; 7 bases are a match to TRBD1. The CDR3 end lies 3 residues beyond the end of the read and is filled in from the germline J gene. V trimming: 2 bases; J trimming: 5 bases; junction bases outside the gene matches: 9. This CDR3 is built from 15 residues. Germline lookup yields CDR1 SEHNR and CDR2 FQNEAQ (reference sequence).

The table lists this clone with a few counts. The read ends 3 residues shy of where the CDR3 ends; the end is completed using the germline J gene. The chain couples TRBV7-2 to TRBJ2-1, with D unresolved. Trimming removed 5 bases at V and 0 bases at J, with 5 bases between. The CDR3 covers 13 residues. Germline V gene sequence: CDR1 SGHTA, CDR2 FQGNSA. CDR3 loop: CASSLSSYNEQFF. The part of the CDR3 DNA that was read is TGTGCCAGCAGCCTTAGCTCCTACAATGAG. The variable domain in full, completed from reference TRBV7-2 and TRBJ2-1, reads GAGVSQSPSNKVTEKGKDVELRCDPISGHTALYWYRQSLGQGLEFLIYFQGNSAPDKSGLPSDRFSAERTGGSVSTLTIQRTQQEDSAVYLCASSLSSYNEQFFGPGTRLTVL.

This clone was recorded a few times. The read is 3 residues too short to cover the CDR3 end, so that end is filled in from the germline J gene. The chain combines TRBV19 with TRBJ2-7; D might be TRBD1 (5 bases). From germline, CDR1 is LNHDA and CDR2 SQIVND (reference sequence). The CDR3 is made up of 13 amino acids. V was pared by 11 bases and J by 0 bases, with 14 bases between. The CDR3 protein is CAPLRGFSYEQYF. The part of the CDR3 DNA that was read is TGTGCCCCCTTAAGGGGCTTCTCCTACGAG.

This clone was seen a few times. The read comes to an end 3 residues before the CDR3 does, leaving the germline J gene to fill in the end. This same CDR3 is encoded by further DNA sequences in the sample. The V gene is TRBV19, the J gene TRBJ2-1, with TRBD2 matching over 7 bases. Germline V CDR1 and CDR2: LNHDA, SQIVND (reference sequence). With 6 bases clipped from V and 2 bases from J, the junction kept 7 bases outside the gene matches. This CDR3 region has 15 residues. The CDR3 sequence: CASRRPSGPYNEQFF. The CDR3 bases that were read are TGTGCCAGTAGAAGGCCTAGCGGTCCCTACAATGAG.

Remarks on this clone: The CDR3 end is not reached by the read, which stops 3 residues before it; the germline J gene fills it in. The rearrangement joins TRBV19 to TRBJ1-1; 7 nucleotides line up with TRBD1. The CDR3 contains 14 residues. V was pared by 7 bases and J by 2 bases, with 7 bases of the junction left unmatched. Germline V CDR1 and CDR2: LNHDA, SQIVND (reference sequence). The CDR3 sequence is CASTITGANTEAFF. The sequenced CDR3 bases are TGTGCCAGTACGATAACAGGGGCTAACACTGAA.

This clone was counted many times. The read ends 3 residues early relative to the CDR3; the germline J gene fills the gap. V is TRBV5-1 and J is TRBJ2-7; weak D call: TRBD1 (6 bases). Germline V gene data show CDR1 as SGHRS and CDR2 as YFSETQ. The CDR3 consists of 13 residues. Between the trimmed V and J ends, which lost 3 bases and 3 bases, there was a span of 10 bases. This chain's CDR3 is CASSSRDNYEQYF. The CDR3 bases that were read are TGCGCCAGCAGCTCCCGGGACAACTACGAG.

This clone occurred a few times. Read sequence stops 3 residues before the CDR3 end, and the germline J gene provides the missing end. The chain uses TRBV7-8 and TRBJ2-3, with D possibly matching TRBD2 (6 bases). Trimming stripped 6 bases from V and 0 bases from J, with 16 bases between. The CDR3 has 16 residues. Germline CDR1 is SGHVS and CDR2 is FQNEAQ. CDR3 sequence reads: CASRPLAGGSTDTQYF. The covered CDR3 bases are TGTGCCAGCAGGCCACTAGCTGGGGGGAGCACAGATACG.

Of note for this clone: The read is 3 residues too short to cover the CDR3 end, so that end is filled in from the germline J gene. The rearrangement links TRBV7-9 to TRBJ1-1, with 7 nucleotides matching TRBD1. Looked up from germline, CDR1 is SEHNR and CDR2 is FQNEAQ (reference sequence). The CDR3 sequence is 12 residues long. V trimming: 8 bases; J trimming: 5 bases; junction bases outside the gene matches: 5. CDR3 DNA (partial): TGTGCCAGCCAGAGGGGGCAAACTGAA. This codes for CASQRGQTE. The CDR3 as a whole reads CASQRGQTEAFF.

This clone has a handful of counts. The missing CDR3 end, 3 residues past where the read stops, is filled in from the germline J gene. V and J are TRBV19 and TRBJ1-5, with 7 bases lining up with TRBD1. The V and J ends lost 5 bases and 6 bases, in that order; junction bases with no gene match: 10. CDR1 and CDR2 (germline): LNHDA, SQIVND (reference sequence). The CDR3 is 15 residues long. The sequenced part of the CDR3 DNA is TGTGCCAGTAGTGTCCCGGACAGGTTGAGTCAGCCC. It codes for CASSVPDRLSQP. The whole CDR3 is CASSVPDRLSQPQHF.

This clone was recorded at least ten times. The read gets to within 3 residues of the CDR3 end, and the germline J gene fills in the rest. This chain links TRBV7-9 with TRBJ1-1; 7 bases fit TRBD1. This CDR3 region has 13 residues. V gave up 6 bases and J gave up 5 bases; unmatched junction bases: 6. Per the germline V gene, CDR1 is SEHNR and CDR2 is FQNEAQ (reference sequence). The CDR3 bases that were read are TGTGCCAGCAGTCAAACAGGGGTGACTGAA. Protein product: CASSQTGVTE. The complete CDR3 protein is CASSQTGVTEAFF.